Presented here are 23 T cell receptor beta chains from one specimen sequenced in a study of CD8 T cells in Susac syndrome. With random hexamers, reverse transcription was performed on about 0.45 to 1 ug of RNA. TCRdb processed the immunoSEQ multiplex PCR reads anew with MiXCR; each CDR3 protein has one entry. Of 130,000 or so distinct CDR3 sequences in the sample, around 86% are singletons; the top ten hold around 0.51%. Sequenced material: CD8+ T cells from PBMCs. The receptors were sampled from a human donor with multiple sclerosis.

The genes are TRBV5-1 and TRBJ2-6; unclear D gene. This CDR3 is 14 amino acids long. Looked up from germline, CDR1 is SGHRS and CDR2 is YFSETQ. V was shortened by 2 bases and J by 8 bases, with 11 bases between the two germline ends. CDR3 in DNA: TGCGCCAGCAGCTTTGCCGGGTCCCCCAACGTCCTGACTTTC. Its protein product is CASSFAGSPNVLTF.

The chain combines TRBV13 with TRBJ2-7; TRBD2 might be the D (6 bases). The CDR3 loop spans 16 amino acids. Looked up from germline, CDR1 is PRHDT and CDR2 is FYEKMQ (reference sequence). The V and J ends lost 2 bases and 0 bases respectively, with 14 bases between them. CDR3 protein: CASSLWGDHHSYEQYF. The CDR3 nucleotides are TGTGCCAGCAGCTTATGGGGGGACCACCACTCCTACGAGCAGTACTTC. The full variable domain, with the rest looked up from reference TRBV13 and TRBJ2-7, is AAGVIQSPRHLIKEKRETATLKCYPIPRHDTVYWYQQGPGQDPQFLISFYEKMQSDKGSIPDRFSAQQFSDYHSELNMSSLELGDSALYFCASSLWGDHHSYEQYFGPGTRLTVT.

The chain couples TRBV6-1 to TRBJ1-5; D is uncertain. The CDR3 contains 17 residues. Germline V gene data show CDR1 as MNHNS and CDR2 as SASEGT. V dropped 5 bases and J dropped 1 base, with 18 bases sitting between them. CDR3 sequence reads: CASSPLLGGYSNQPQHF. CDR3 nucleotides: TGTGCCAGCAGTCCCCTACTCGGAGGGTACAGCAATCAGCCCCAGCATTTT.

V is TRBV9 and J is TRBJ2-4, with TRBD1 matching 7 bases. The CDR3 length is 15 residues. Germline CDR1 reads SGDLS; CDR2 reads YYNGEE. J gave up 0 bases and V 4 bases, and 4 bases lay outside the gene matches. CDR3 nucleotide sequence: TGTGCCAGCAGCTGGGACAGCGAAGCCAAAAACATTCAGTACTTC. Amino acid sequence: CASSWDSEAKNIQYF.

V gene TRBV28 combines with J gene TRBJ1-1; D remains ambiguous. CDR3 length: 14 amino acids. Germline values: CDR1 MDHEN, CDR2 SYDVKM. Trimming shortened V by 6 bases and J by 2 bases, and 13 bases separated the two germline ends. The CDR3 is CASRIGSENTEAFF. The CDR3 bases are TGTGCCAGCAGAATAGGCAGCGAAAACACTGAAGCTTTCTTT.

The rearrangement uses TRBV6-1 and TRBJ2-3; no firm D call. Trimming removed 5 bases from V and 6 bases from J, with 12 bases in between. CDR1 is MNHNS and CDR2 is SASEGT in the germline V gene. This CDR3 region has 13 residues. CDR3 loop: CASSPPTADTQYF. DNA for the CDR3: TGTGCCAGCAGTCCGCCTACGGCGGATACGCAGTATTTT.

The chain combines TRBV18 with TRBJ2-1; 9 bases match TRBD2. With V trimmed by 6 bases and J by 2 bases, 5 bases remained unmatched. Germline CDR1 is KGHSH and CDR2 is LQKENI. CDR3 length equals 15 residues. CDR3 sequence reads: CASSPTSGPYNEQFF. CDR3 nucleotides: TGTGCCAGCTCCCCGACTAGCGGACCCTACAATGAGCAGTTCTTC.

This sequence joins TRBV28 and TRBJ2-2; TRBD2 matches at 11 bases. The CDR3 has 18 amino acids. The ends lost 6 bases at V and 3 bases at J; junction bases unmatched: 12. The V gene's germline CDR1 is MDHEN and CDR2 SYDVKM. CDR3 DNA sequence: TGTGCCAGCAGCACACCCAGGGCTAGCGGGGGGTACACCGGGGAGCTGTTTTTT. This translates into CASSTPRASGGYTGELFF.

V usage is TRBV7-2 and J usage is TRBJ2-2; D remains ambiguous. Trimming took 1 base from V and 8 from J, leaving 8 bases between them. The CDR3 is made up of 13 amino acids. Germline values: CDR1 SGHTA, CDR2 FQGNSA. The CDR3 DNA reads as TGTGCCAGCAGCTTAGTTCTTGCTGGGGAGCTGTTTTTT. Encoded protein: CASSLVLAGELFF.

The V call is TRBV14, the J call TRBJ2-7; the D is unclear. Trimming took 2 bases from V and 4 from J, leaving 9 bases between them. Germline V gene lookup returns CDR1 SGHDN and CDR2 FVKESK. The CDR3 contains 13 residues. The CDR3 bases are TGTGCCAGCAGCCAAAATGCGGCTTACGAGCAGTACGTC. This encodes CASSQNAAYEQYV.

This chain joins TRBV30 and TRBJ1-1, with 7 nucleotides matching TRBD1. The germline gives CDR1 GTSNPN, CDR2 SVGIG (reference sequence). With V trimmed by 4 bases and J by 1 base, 15 bases remained unmatched. The CDR3 sequence is 17 residues long. CDR3 region: CAWTPGIVRGANTEAFF. The CDR3 DNA is TGTGCCTGGACCCCCGGGATAGTCAGGGGGGCGAACACTGAAGCTTTCTTT.

The table lists this clonotype with a few counts. The chain has TRBV4-2 and TRBJ1-1, with TRBD1 as a possible D gene (5 bases). CDR1 LGHNA and CDR2 YNFKEQ come from the germline V gene. This CDR3 is 13 amino acids long. Trimming removed 8 bases from V and 1 base from J, with 11 bases in between. The CDR3 protein is CASCAGGNTEAFF. The CDR3 coding sequence is TGTGCCAGCTGTGCCGGGGGGAACACTGAAGCTTTCTTT.

The chain combines TRBV5-4 with TRBJ2-1; D possibly uses TRBD1 or TRBD2 (5 bases each). The ends were cut back, 3 bases at V and 5 bases at J, with 21 bases in the middle. This CDR3 comprises 17 residues. Germline loops: CDR1 SGHNT, CDR2 YYREEE (reference sequence). The CDR3 DNA sequence: TGTGCCAGCAGCTATCTCCGGGACCCCTTTCTAGACAATGAGCAGTTCTTC. It yields the protein CASSYLRDPFLDNEQFF.

V usage is TRBV20-1 and J usage is TRBJ1-2; 8 bases are a match to TRBD1. From germline, CDR1 is DFQATT and CDR2 SNEGSKA (reference sequence). The CDR3 consists of 13 residues. The V segment lost 6 bases and the J segment 0 bases; nucleotides outside the gene matches: 3. The CDR3 sequence: CSATGVANYGYTF. CDR3 nucleotide sequence: TGCAGTGCGACAGGGGTTGCTAACTATGGCTACACCTTC.

The chain is built from TRBV24-1 and TRBJ2-3; D ambiguous. The CDR3 is 11 residues long. CDR1 is KGHDR, CDR2 SFDVKD, per germline. V shed 6 bases and J shed 4 bases, with 4 bases lying between them. CDR3 coding DNA: TGTGCCACCAGTCTCTCAGATACGCAGTATTTT. Residues: CATSLSDTQYF.

In regard to this clonotype: A read error is likely, as this CDR3 ends without the conserved phenylalanine or tryptophan. The chain employs TRBV10-3 and TRBJ1-1; tentatively, D is TRBD1 (6 bases). Trimming shortened V by 3 bases and J by 3 bases, and 23 bases separated the two germline ends. The CDR3 sequence is 18 residues long. The V gene's germline CDR1 is ENHRY and CDR2 SYGVKD. The CDR3 spells CAISDPSEIRGADTEAFL. In DNA, the CDR3 is TGTGCCATCAGTGACCCCTCGGAGATCAGGGGTGCGGACACTGAAGCTTTCCTT.

This sequence joins TRBV29-1 and TRBJ2-7; D is ambiguous. Trimming removed 2 bases at V and 6 bases at J, with 17 bases between. This CDR3 comprises 14 residues. Germline CDR1 SQVTM, CDR2 ANQGSEA. The CDR3 DNA reads as TGCAGCGTTGAATTAAGTGTCAACTCGGGCGAGCAGTACTTC. Encoded protein: CSVELSVNSGEQYF.

The rearrangement links TRBV29-1 to TRBJ1-1; D not certain. Trimming removed 6 bases from V and 2 bases from J, with 16 bases in between. This CDR3 region has 14 residues. Per germline, CDR1 SQVTM and CDR2 ANQGSEA. CDR3 nucleotide sequence: TGCAGCGTCGATACGGACGGAGTAAACACTGAAGCTTTCTTT. Translated, it gives CSVDTDGVNTEAFF.

V usage is TRBV5-4 and J usage is TRBJ2-2; D is possibly TRBD2 (5 bases). Germline CDR1 SGHNT, CDR2 YYREEE (reference sequence). There are 14 residues in the CDR3. V was shortened by 0 bases and J by 6 bases, with 9 bases between the two germline ends. The CDR3 DNA sequence: TGTGCCAGCAGCTTGGTGGAGGCCTCCGGGGAGCTGTTTTTT. Protein product: CASSLVEASGELFF. The variable domain in full, with the rest retrieved from reference TRBV5-4 and TRBJ2-2, is ETGVTQSPTHLIKTRGQQVTLRCSSQSGHNTVSWYQQALGQGPQFIFQYYREEENGRGNFPPRFSGLQFPNYSSELNVNALELDDSALYLCASSLVEASGELFFGEGSRLTVL.

This clonotype has only a few counts. The chain carries TRBV6-2 or TRBV6-3 and TRBJ2-1; D gene uncertain. CDR3 length: 12 residues. CDR1 MNHEY and CDR2 SVGEGT come from the germline V gene. Trimming took off 7 bases at V and 3 bases at J, with 7 bases between the two ends. CDR3 nucleotide sequence: TGTGCCAGCACCGCGGACTACAATGAGCAGTTCTTC. Protein product: CASTADYNEQFF.

In its sample, this clonotype was seen a few times. V is TRBV11-2 and J is TRBJ2-7, with D possibly TRBD2 on 5 matching bases. V lost 4 bases to trimming and J lost 4 bases, with 11 bases between them. Germline assignment: CDR1 SGHAT and CDR2 FQNNGV. The CDR3 runs 13 residues. CDR3 bases: TGTGCCAGCAGCTCGGGCAGGAGGTACGAGCAGTACGTC. It encodes CASSSGRRYEQYV.

The V and J genes are TRBV27 and TRBJ2-2; D is ambiguous. Germline CDR1 and CDR2: MNHEY and SMNVEV (reference sequence). The CDR3 is 14 residues long. Trimming cost V 0 bases and J 3 bases, with 5 bases left between them. The chain's CDR3 is CASSLSGYTGELFF. The CDR3 DNA sequence: TGTGCCAGCAGTTTATCAGGGTACACCGGGGAGCTGTTTTTT.

V usage is TRBV2 and J usage is TRBJ2-5; the match to TRBD2 covers 9 bases. This CDR3 contains 13 residues. Germline CDR1 reads SNHLY; CDR2 reads FYNNEI. With 11 bases clipped from V and 5 bases from J, the junction kept 9 bases outside the gene matches. The CDR3 DNA is TGTGCCGCAACGGGACTAGCCCCCGAGACCCAGTACTTC. Residues: CAATGLAPETQYF.